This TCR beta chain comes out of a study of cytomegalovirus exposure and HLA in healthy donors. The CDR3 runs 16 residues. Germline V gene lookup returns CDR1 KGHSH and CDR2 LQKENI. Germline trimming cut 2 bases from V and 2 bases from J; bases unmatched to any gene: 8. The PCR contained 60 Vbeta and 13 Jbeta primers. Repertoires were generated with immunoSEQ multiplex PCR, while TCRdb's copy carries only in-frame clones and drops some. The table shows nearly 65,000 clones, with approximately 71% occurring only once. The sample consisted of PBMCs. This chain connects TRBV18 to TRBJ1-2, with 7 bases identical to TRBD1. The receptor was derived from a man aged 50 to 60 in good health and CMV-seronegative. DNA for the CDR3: TGTGCCAGCTCACCAGAGACAGGGATTTCGAACTATGGCTACACCTTC. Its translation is CASSPETGISNYGYTF.